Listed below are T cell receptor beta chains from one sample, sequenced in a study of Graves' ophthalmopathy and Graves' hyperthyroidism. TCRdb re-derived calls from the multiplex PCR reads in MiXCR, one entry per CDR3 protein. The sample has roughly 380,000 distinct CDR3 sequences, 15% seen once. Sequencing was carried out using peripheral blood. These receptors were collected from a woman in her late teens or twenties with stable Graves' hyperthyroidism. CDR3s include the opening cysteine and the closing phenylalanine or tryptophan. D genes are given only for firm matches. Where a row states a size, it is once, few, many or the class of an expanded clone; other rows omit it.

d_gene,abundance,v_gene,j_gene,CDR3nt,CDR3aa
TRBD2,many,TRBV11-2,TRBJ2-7,TGTGCCAGCAGCAAATCTAGCGGGGGGCCTCCGTACGAGCAGTACTTC,CASSKSSGGPPYEQYF
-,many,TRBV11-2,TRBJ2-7,TGTGCCAGCAGCCCTCTCGGGGGGCAACACTACGAGCAGTACTTC,CASSPLGGQHYEQYF
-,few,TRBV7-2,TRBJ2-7,TGTGCCAGCAGCCCAAATGGGTACGAGCAGTACTTC,CASSPNGYEQYF
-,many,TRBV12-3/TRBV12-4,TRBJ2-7,TGTGCCAGCAGTTTTGGTGAGCGGACAATATCAGGCTACGAGCAGTACTTC,CASSFGERTISGYEQYF
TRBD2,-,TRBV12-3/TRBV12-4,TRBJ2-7,TGTGCCAGCAGTTTGAGAATAGCGGGAGCGGACGAGCAGTACTTC,CASSLRIAGADEQYF
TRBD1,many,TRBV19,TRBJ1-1,TGTGCCAGCACATCGGCAGGGGGGAGCGCTGAAGCTTTCTTT,CASTSAGGSAEAFF
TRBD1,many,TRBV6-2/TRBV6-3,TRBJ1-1,TGTGCCAGCAGTTACTCCAGGTCCCAGGGGGGCACTGAAGCTTTCTTT,CASSYSRSQGGTEAFF
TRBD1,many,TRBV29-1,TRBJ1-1,TGCAGCGCCCGACAGGGGTCCCACACTGAAGCTTTCTTT,CSARQGSHTEAFF
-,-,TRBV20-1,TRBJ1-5,TGCAGTGCTAGAGATGGGGATCCAATCAGGCCCCAGCATTTT,CSARDGDPIRPQHF
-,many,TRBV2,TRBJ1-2,TGTGCCAGCAGGGCCCAAGTCTACACCTTC,CASRAQVYTF
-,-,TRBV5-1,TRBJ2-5,TGCGCCAGCAGTGTGACTCCGGGGAACCAAGAGACCCAGTACTTC,CASSVTPGNQETQYF
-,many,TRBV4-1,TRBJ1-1,TGCGCCAGCAGCCAAGTCAGGTCCCCCACTGAAGCTTTCTTT,CASSQVRSPTEAFF
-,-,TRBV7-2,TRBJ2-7,TGTGCCAGCAGCTCCGCCGCAGGGATGGGCGAGCAGTACTTC,CASSSAAGMGEQYF
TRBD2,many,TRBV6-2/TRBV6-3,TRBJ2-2,TGTGCCAGCAGGGTTAGCGGGGGCTACACCGGGGAGCTGTTTTTT,CASRVSGGYTGELFF
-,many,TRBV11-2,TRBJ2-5,TGTGCCAGCAGCTTGGGGGGGGGGCGCGAAGAGACCCAGTACTTC,CASSLGGGREETQYF
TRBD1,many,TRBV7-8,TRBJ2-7,TGTGCCAGCAGCACCATCCGGGACAGGGGACCCTACGAGCAGTACTTC,CASSTIRDRGPYEQYF
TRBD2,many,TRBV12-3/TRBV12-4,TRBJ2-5,TGTGCCAGCAGTTTAGCCATAGCGGGGGACCAAGAGACCCAGTACTTC,CASSLAIAGDQETQYF
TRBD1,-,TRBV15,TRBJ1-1,TGCGCCACCAGCAGCGTTGGGACAGCTGAAGCTTTCTTT,CATSSVGTAEAFF
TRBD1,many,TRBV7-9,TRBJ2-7,TGTGCCAGCAGTTTCAAGGCCGGGACAGGGGTCCACGAGCAGTACTTC,CASSFKAGTGVHEQYF
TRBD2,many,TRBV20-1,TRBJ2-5,TGCAGTGCTTCGCTAACTAGCGGGGTTTTGGAGACCCAGTACTTC,CSASLTSGVLETQYF